The entry below describes one T cell receptor (beta chain). Its target is not known. The CDR3 has 15 amino acids. V dropped 5 bases and J dropped 1 base, with 14 bases sitting between them. Germline CDR1 and CDR2: SGHTA and FQGNSA. The sample originates from a study of CD8 T cells in Susac syndrome. In the study overall: When blood was drawn, patients with Susac syndrome were on intravenous immunoglobulin alone, on corticosteroids, or therapy-naive.

An input of 0.5 to 1 ug of RNA was subjected to reverse transcription using random hexamers. One entry per CDR3 protein, called by TCRdb with MiXCR from the immunoSEQ multiplex PCR reads. The repertoire includes 100,000 to 150,000 distinct CDR3 sequences, around 95% of them detected once, and approximately 0.22% sits in the top ten. Study findings and constraints: Among active patients and in TEMRA cells, CD8+ clonal expansion in Susac reached its peak.

The chain employs TRBV7-2 and TRBJ1-2; possible D gene TRBD1, 5 bases. Sequencing was performed on CD8+ T cells from PBMCs. This receptor was identified in a human donor with Susac syndrome. The CDR3 loop reads CASSLWGYFNYGYTF. The CDR3 DNA follows: TGTGCCAGCAGCCTGTGGGGGTACTTTAACTATGGCTACACCTTC.